These T cell receptor beta chains were read from a single sample in a study of blood T cell repertoires in COVID-19. TCRdb's copy holds only in-frame clones and misses some; the assay was immunoSEQ multiplex PCR. The sample consists of roughly 93,000 clones, 80% to 90% of them appearing once. Sequencing input: peripheral blood. The receptors here all came from a man in his forties or fifties with acute or convalescent COVID-19. The CDR3 runs from the conserved cysteine through the conserved F or W. The D gene is left open where the match is weak. Part of the rows lack a size; the others show once, few, many or a class for expanded clones.

CASSQVPGKSEAFF	TGTGCCAGCAGCCAAGTTCCGGGGAAGTCGGAAGCTTTCTTT	.	TRBJ1-1	.	TRBV3-1/TRBV3-2
CASSLSGQGWSEQYF	TGTGCCAGCAGTTTATCGGGACAGGGTTGGTCCGAGCAGTACTTC	.	TRBJ2-7	TRBD1	TRBV27
CASSSSQGAWNQPQHF	TGTGCCAGCAGTTCAAGTCAGGGGGCTTGGAATCAGCCCCAGCATTTT	.	TRBJ1-5	TRBD1	TRBV5-8
CAISVGGSNQPQHF	TGTGCCATCAGTGTGGGGGGAAGCAATCAGCCCCAGCATTTT	.	TRBJ1-5	.	TRBV10-3
CASSLRTGGALETQYF	TGTGCCAGCAGCCTACGGACAGGGGGCGCGTTGGAGACCCAGTACTTC	once	TRBJ2-5	TRBD1	TRBV5-6
CATSKLRIQEVYQETQYF	TGTGCCACCAGCAAACTGAGGATTCAGGAGGTATACCAAGAGACCCAGTACTTC	.	TRBJ2-5	.	TRBV15
CASSLVQGFEAFF	TGCGCCAGCAGCTTGGTTCAGGGCTTTGAAGCTTTCTTT	.	TRBJ1-1	.	TRBV5-1
CAWGIQGVDGYTF	TGTGCCTGGGGTATCCAGGGGGTCGATGGCTACACCTTC	.	TRBJ1-2	TRBD1	TRBV30
CASSLATANTEAFF	TGTGCCAGCAGCCTCGCGACAGCGAACACTGAAGCTTTCTTT	once	TRBJ1-1	.	TRBV3-1/TRBV3-2
CASRQEPNQPQHF	TGTGCCAGCAGACAGGAACCTAATCAGCCCCAGCATTTT	.	TRBJ1-5	.	TRBV7-2
CASSLRTMYGYTF	TGTGCCAGCAGTTTGCGCACCATGTATGGCTACACCTTC	.	TRBJ1-2	.	TRBV28
CASSQEGTGGETQYF	TGTGCCAGCAGCCAGGAGGGAACTGGAGGCGAGACCCAGTACTTC	few	TRBJ2-5	.	TRBV7-9
CASSAEDTGELFF	TGTGCCAGCAGCGCGGAGGACACCGGGGAGCTGTTTTTT	.	TRBJ2-2	.	TRBV7-9
CASSLFGTGYGYTF	TGTGCCAGCAGTTTATTTGGGACAGGGTATGGCTACACCTTC	.	TRBJ1-2	TRBD1	TRBV27
CATSFASGGYTDTQYF	TGTGCCACCAGTTTCGCTAGCGGGGGGTACACAGATACGCAGTATTTT	.	TRBJ2-3	TRBD2	TRBV24-1
CASSPQGTGGNQPQHF	TGTGCCAGCTCACCACAGGGGACAGGGGGCAATCAGCCCCAGCATTTT	.	TRBJ1-5	TRBD1	TRBV18
CASRRLLDQPQHF	TGTGCCAGCAGACGACTGCTCGATCAGCCCCAGCATTTT	few	TRBJ1-5	.	TRBV2
CASSLGAGGSNNEQFF	TGTGCCAGCTCACTCGGAGCGGGGGGCTCTAACAATGAGCAGTTCTTC	.	TRBJ2-1	TRBD2	TRBV18
CASSETPGVETQYF	TGTGCCAGCAGTGAGACCCCGGGGGTAGAGACCCAGTACTTC	.	TRBJ2-5	.	TRBV2
CASGSGNGNTIYF	TGTGCCAGCGGGAGTGGCAATGGAAACACCATATATTTT	.	TRBJ1-3	.	TRBV7-2
CASTLREGYTGELFF	TGTGCCAGCACCCTGCGGGAGGGATACACCGGGGAGCTGTTTTTT	.	TRBJ2-2	TRBD2	TRBV9
CAWRAAANYGYTF	TGTGCCTGGAGGGCCGCAGCTAACTATGGCTACACCTTC	.	TRBJ1-2	.	TRBV30
CASSLGQVSYGYTF	TGTGCCAGCAGTTTAGGGCAGGTCTCCTATGGCTACACCTTC	.	TRBJ1-2	.	TRBV28
CASSEARSGTGDGYTF	TGTGCCAGCAGTGAAGCGCGGAGCGGGACAGGGGATGGCTACACCTTC	.	TRBJ1-2	TRBD1	TRBV6-1
CASSLEGRDRGYTF	TGTGCCAGCAGCCTGGAGGGCAGGGATCGGGGCTACACCTTC	.	TRBJ1-2	.	TRBV7-9
CAWSVQGNTIYF	TGTGCCTGGAGTGTACAAGGAAACACCATATATTTT	.	TRBJ1-3	.	TRBV30
CASSYKSGVNIQYF	TGTGCCAGCAGTTACAAATCCGGGGTGAACATTCAGTACTTC	.	TRBJ2-4	.	TRBV5-4